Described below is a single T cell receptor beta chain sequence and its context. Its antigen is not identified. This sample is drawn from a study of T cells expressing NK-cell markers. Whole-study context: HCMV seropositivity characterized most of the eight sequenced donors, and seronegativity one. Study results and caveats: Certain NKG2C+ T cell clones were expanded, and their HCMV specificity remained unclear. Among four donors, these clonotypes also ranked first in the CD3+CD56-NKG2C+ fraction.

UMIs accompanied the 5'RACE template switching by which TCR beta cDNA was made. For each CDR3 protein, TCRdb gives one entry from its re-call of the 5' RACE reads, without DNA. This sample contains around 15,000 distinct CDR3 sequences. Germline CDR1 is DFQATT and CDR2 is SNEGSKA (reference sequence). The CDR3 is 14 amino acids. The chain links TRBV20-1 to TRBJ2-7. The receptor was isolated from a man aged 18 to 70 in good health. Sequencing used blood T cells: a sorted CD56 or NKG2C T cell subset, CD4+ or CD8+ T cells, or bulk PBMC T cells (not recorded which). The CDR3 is CSATIARSSYEQYF.